Listed here is a single T cell receptor (beta chain). Its recognized antigen is unknown. The data derive from a study of CXCR3-negative and CXCR3-positive naive CD8 T cells (dated by TCRdb to about 2019). Broadly, across the study: In total, 110 million to 150 million TRB reads were obtained, corresponding to roughly 1.5 +/- 0.3 million reads per library. Data from around 11 donors, pooled across two independent experiments, went into the diversity and physicochemical repertoire analyses. For the TRBV-TRBJ cluster analysis, the naive subsets came from 5 donors, while the memory cells came from 3 donors.

Each CD8+ T cell subset was flow-sorted in triplicate, with fewer than 350,000 cells per subset placed directly into RLT lysis buffer. Naive CD8+ T cells were defined stringently as CD45RO-CCR7+CD27+CD95- to exclude memory contaminants. Peripheral blood mononuclear cells were isolated from buffy coats by standard density gradient centrifugation. Naive CXCR3-negative and CXCR3-positive CD8+ T cells were flow-sorted using a FACSAria III. Total RNA was extracted from sorted cells with an RNeasy Mini Kit. For CDR1 and CDR2, the germline V gene (reference sequence) lists DFQATT and SNEGSKA. The CDR3 goes from the cysteine to the phenylalanine over 13 residues. DNA is not on record. Instrument used: NextSeq 550. The Human TCR Profiling Kit (MiLaboratory) was used to prepare UMI-labeled 5' RACE TRB cDNA libraries. cDNA synthesis used the entire amount of extracted RNA, and PCR amplification then used the entire amount of cDNA produced. Libraries were prepared in parallel with an identical number of PCR cycles. From the authors' description of their analysis: With a requirement of at least two reads per UMI, MIGEC and MiXCR extracted about 56,000 +/- 9,600 unique UMI-labeled TRB cDNA molecules per library. On average, roughly 40,000 +/- 10,000 functional in-frame TRB CDR3 nucleotide clonotypes lacking stop codons were found per library. After each sample was downsampled to 5000 UMI-labeled TRB molecules, VDJtools was used to calculate diversity metrics such as normalized Shannon-Wiener and Chao1. Clonotype-size-weighted physicochemical properties of the central five CDR3 residues (interaction energy, strength, volume and Kidera factor 4) were computed in VDJtools. TCRdb reprocessed the reads; each CDR3 protein sequence makes one entry, and DNA is unavailable. Clone size and V and J calls follow TCRdb, not the original study. The table of this sample itemizes about 62,000 distinct CDR3 sequences. The top ten hold 3.5% to 5% of the sample.

On the study overall, not on this receptor specifically: Because surface CD5, which has been linked to self-reactivity in mice, was comparable between naive subsets, TCR interaction strength was also inferred from TRB CDR3 physicochemical properties. Naive CXCR3-negative and CXCR3-positive cells from the same donor showed similar TRBV-TRBJ usage, whereas memory cells showed distinct patterns. Freshly isolated PBMCs were used for most assays because CXCR3 expression partially decreased after cryopreservation. Compared with CXCR3-negative naive cells, CXCR3-positive naive cells had TRB CDR3s with higher hydrophobicity (lower Kidera factor 4), lower energy, and higher strength and volume indices. Repertoire diversity was comparably high in both naive subsets but much lower in memory CD8+ T cells.

The source is a human donor in good health. Some clones in this sample may be carry-over from other donors' samples. Sequencing input: naive CXCR3- CD8+ T cells from blood. Taken with the paper, the label for cell subset or site translates to: CD45RO-CCR7+CD27+CD95- naive CD8+ T cells lacking CXCR3 (TNR3-). The V gene is TRBV20-1 and the J gene is TRBJ2-7; checking the TCRdb D call of TRBD1 is not possible without DNA. The CDR3 protein sequence reads: CSAAGQDTYEQYF.